The 15 T cell receptor beta chains listed next were all sequenced from one sample in a study of shared clonotypes between healthy human individuals (TCRdb year 2020). CD8 naive samples were obtained by positive selection for CCR7 among CD45RO-negative cells, yielding a CD45RA+CCR7+ population from which TemRA cells were excluded. The receptor library was made with the immunoSEQ multiplex PCR assay. TCRdb re-hosts the immuneACCESS table, in-frame sequences only. Its copies lack some clones; in the studies checked, an unresolved V gene accounts for under half of them, and the cause for the rest is not known. This sample is represented by approximately 650,000 clones; about 95% of them were singletons. The ten largest clones represent less than 0.13% of the sample. The sample taken for sequencing was naive CD8+ T cells sorted from blood. According to the study, the label for this sample's cell subset or site signals: CD45RA+CCR7+. The receptors come from a woman between 25 and 40 years old in good health.

This rearrangement joins TRBV25-1 to TRBJ2-7, with a possible D match to TRBD2 (6 bases). The V gene's germline CDR1 is MGHDK and CDR2 SYGVNS. V gave up 5 bases and J gave up 1 base, with 9 bases separating them. The CDR3 spans 13 residues. CDR3 sequence reads: CASSPSASYEQYF. For the CDR3, the DNA is TGTGCCAGCAGTCCTAGCGCGTCCTACGAGCAGTACTTC.

The rearrangement links TRBV4-1 to TRBJ2-1, with unresolved D. Between the trimmed V and J ends, which lost 0 bases and 9 bases, there was a span of 9 bases. This CDR3 has 13 residues. In germline, CDR1 is MGHRA, CDR2 YSYEKL. The CDR3 nucleotides are TGCGCCAGCAGCCAAGATAACCGCGGTGAGCAGTTCTTC. Its protein product is CASSQDNRGEQFF.

This rearrangement joins TRBV11-2 to TRBJ2-1, with 8 positions matching TRBD2. The CDR3 extends over 16 amino acids. Germline lookup yields CDR1 SGHAT and CDR2 FQNNGV. J lost 6 bases, V lost 6 bases, and 13 bases had no gene match. This CDR3 is CASSPTPGLGSNEQFF. The CDR3 coding sequence is TGTGCCAGCAGTCCTACTCCGGGACTAGGTAGCAATGAGCAGTTCTTC.

The rearrangement joins TRBV5-1 to TRBJ1-1; 7 positions match TRBD1. Trimming cost V 3 bases and J 2 bases; bases outside gene matches: 10. CDR3 size: 16 residues. Germline V gene lookup returns CDR1 SGHRS and CDR2 YFSETQ. Here the CDR3 DNA reads TGCGCCAGCAGCTGGGGTAGAGGGACAGAAAACACTGAAGCTTTCTTT. This encodes CASSWGRGTENTEAFF.

The genes are TRBV5-6 and TRBJ2-2; either TRBD1 or TRBD2 may fit D (5 bases each). The V gene lost 3 bases and the J gene lost 7 bases, with 22 bases spanning the gap. The CDR3 consists of 17 residues. Germline CDR1 and CDR2: SGHDT and YYEEEE. CDR3 bases: TGTGCCAGCAGCTACTCGTCCGGGACGTTGATGATCGGGGAGCTGTTTTTT. Translation: CASSYSSGTLMIGELFF.

This rearrangement joins TRBV7-9 to TRBJ2-5; D remains unclear. Germline V gives CDR1 SEHNR, CDR2 FQNEAQ (reference sequence). V was pared by 0 bases and J by 8 bases, with 16 bases between. The CDR3 loop spans 15 amino acids. The DNA for the CDR3 is TGTGCCAGCAGCTTAGCCCGGCGTTTCCCCGACACCCAGTACTTC. Translated: CASSLARRFPDTQYF.

The CDR3, as DNA: TGTGCCATCAGTGAGTTGGGACAGGGGAACTATGGCTACACCTTC. It yields the protein CAISELGQGNYGYTF. The V and J genes are TRBV10-3 and TRBJ1-2, with 10 bases lining up with TRBD1. This CDR3 has 15 residues. Germline CDR1 ENHRY, CDR2 SYGVKD. With V trimmed by 1 base and J by 2 bases, 1 base remained unmatched.

This sequence joins TRBV19 and TRBJ2-7; 8 nucleotides line up with TRBD2. With 7 bases clipped from V and 3 bases from J, the junction kept 8 bases outside the gene matches. Germline values: CDR1 LNHDA, CDR2 SQIVND (reference sequence). The CDR3 contains 14 residues. In DNA form, the CDR3 reads TGTGCCAGTACCCCGGGACTAGGGGACTACGAGCAGTACTTC. It yields the protein CASTPGLGDYEQYF.

V and J are TRBV13 and TRBJ2-7; D unresolved. The CDR3 sequence is 12 residues long. Trimming took 2 bases from V and 3 from J, leaving 5 bases between them. Per germline, CDR1 PRHDT and CDR2 FYEKMQ (reference sequence). CDR3 protein: CASSLRYYEQYF. DNA for the CDR3: TGTGCCAGCAGCTTACGCTACTACGAGCAGTACTTC. The variable domain in full, with the rest retrieved from reference TRBV13 and TRBJ2-7, is AAGVIQSPRHLIKEKRETATLKCYPIPRHDTVYWYQQGPGQDPQFLISFYEKMQSDKGSIPDRFSAQQFSDYHSELNMSSLELGDSALYFCASSLRYYEQYFGPGTRLTVT.

The genes are TRBV11-2 and TRBJ2-1, with D tentatively TRBD1 (6 bases). The CDR3 is made up of 15 amino acids. The V gene's germline CDR1 is SGHAT and CDR2 FQNNGV. V gave up 4 bases and J gave up 3 bases, with 13 bases separating them. The CDR3 spells CASSSRTAFYNEQFF. DNA of the CDR3: TGTGCCAGCAGCTCCAGGACAGCGTTCTACAATGAGCAGTTCTTC.

V and J are TRBV9 and TRBJ2-7; 15 bases are shared with TRBD2. The CDR3 consists of 18 residues. The V and J ends lost 4 bases and 1 base, in that order; junction bases with no gene match: 9. Germline CDR1 is SGDLS and CDR2 is YYNGEE. The CDR3, as DNA: TGTGCCAGCAGCCCTACCAGGACTAGCGGGAGGGCATCCTACGAGCAGTACTTC. Its protein product is CASSPTRTSGRASYEQYF. Supplemented by reference TRBV9 and TRBJ2-7, the full variable domain reads DSGVTQTPKHLITATGQRVTLRCSPRSGDLSVYWYQQSLDQGLQFLIQYYNGEERAKGNILERFSAQQFPDLHSELNLSSLELGDSALYFCASSPTRTSGRASYEQYFGPGTRLTVT.

V gene TRBV2 combines with J gene TRBJ2-2, with TRBD2 matching over 12 bases. The CDR3 totals 17 residues. The J segment lost 6 bases and the V segment lost 5 bases, leaving 10 bases of the junction unmatched. Germline loops: CDR1 SNHLY, CDR2 FYNNEI. In nucleotides, the CDR3 is TGTGCCAGCAGTTACGGGCTAGCGGGAGGGTCGGCCGGGGAGCTGTTTTTT. Translating gives CASSYGLAGGSAGELFF.

The chain is built from TRBV28 and TRBJ1-1; no firm D call. V lost 2 bases and J lost 2, with 12 bases in between. The CDR3 length is 15 residues. The V gene's germline CDR1 is MDHEN and CDR2 SYDVKM. CDR3 amino acids: CASSLGGWGNTEAFF. The CDR3, as DNA: TGTGCCAGCAGTTTAGGTGGGTGGGGAAACACTGAAGCTTTCTTT.

The chain is built from TRBV2 and TRBJ2-5; 7 nucleotides line up with TRBD1. The end of the DNA is better explained by TRBJ2-7, so the J call may be wrong. CDR1 SNHLY and CDR2 FYNNEI come from the germline V gene. The CDR3 totals 14 residues. Here the CDR3 reads CASNPGTEAYEQYF. CDR3 nucleotide sequence: TGTGCCAGCAACCCCGGGACAGAGGCCTACGAGCAGTACTTC.

The chain has TRBV10-1 and TRBJ2-3, with 8 bases aligning to TRBD1. Trimming cost V 8 bases and J 5 bases; bases outside gene matches: 9. The V gene's germline CDR1 is WNHNN and CDR2 SYGVQD (reference sequence). CDR3 size: 14 residues. CDR3 in DNA: TGCGCCAGCTCCCCAGGGGGCGAGGAAGATACGCAGTATTTT. It encodes CASSPGGEEDTQYF.